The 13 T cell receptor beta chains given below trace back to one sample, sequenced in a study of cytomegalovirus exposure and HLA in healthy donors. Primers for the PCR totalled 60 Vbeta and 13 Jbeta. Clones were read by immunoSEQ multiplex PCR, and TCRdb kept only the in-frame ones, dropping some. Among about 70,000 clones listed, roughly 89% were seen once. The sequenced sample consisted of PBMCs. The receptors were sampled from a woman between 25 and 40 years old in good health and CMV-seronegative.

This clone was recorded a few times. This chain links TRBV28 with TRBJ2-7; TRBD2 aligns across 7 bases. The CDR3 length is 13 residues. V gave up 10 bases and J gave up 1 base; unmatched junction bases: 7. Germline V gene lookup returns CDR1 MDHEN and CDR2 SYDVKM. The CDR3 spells CATQAGASYEQYF. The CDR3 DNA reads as TGTGCCACCCAGGCGGGAGCTTCCTACGAGCAGTACTTC.

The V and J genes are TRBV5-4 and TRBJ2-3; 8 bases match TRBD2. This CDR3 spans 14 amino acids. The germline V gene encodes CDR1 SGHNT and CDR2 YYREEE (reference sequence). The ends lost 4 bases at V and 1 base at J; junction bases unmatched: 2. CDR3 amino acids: CASSLSGGTDTQYF. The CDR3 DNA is TGTGCCAGCAGCCTTAGCGGGGGCACAGATACGCAGTATTTT.

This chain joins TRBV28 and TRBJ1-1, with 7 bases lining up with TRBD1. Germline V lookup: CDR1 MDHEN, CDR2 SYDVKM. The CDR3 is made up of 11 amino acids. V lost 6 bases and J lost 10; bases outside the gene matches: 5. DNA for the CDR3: TGTGCCAGCAGATATACAGGGGTAGCTTTCTTT. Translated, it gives CASRYTGVAFF. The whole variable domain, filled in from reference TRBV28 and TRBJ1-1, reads DVKVTQSSRYLVKRTGEKVFLECVQDMDHENMFWYRQDPGLGLRLIYFSYDVKMKEKGDIPEGYSVSREKKERFSLILESASTNQTSMYLCASRYTGVAFFGQGTRLTVV.

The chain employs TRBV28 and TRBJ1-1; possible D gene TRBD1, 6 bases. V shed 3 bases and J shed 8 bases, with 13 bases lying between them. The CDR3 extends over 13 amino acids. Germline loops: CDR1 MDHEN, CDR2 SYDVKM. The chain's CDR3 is CASSFGQSREAFF. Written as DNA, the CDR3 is TGTGCCAGCAGTTTCGGACAGTCTCGGGAAGCTTTCTTT.

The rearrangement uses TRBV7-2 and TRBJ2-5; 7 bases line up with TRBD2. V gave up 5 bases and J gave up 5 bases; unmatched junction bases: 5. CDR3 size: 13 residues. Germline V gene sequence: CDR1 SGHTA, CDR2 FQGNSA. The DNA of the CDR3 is TGTGCCAGCAGCGTCGCGGGAGTGGAGACCCAGTACTTC. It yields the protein CASSVAGVETQYF.

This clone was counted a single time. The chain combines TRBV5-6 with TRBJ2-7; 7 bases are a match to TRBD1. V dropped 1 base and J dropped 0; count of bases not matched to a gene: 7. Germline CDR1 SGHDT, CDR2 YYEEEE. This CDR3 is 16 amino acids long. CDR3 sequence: CASSLSQGSSSYEQYF. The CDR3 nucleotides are TGTGCCAGCAGCTTGTCACAGGGGTCGAGCTCCTACGAGCAGTACTTC.

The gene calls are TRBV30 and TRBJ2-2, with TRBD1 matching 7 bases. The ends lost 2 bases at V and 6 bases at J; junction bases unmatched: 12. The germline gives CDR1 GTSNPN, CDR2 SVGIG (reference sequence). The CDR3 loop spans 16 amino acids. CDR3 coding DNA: TGTGCCTGGAGTAAGATGAGACAGGGCTCATCCGGGGAGCTGTTTTTT. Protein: CAWSKMRQGSSGELFF.

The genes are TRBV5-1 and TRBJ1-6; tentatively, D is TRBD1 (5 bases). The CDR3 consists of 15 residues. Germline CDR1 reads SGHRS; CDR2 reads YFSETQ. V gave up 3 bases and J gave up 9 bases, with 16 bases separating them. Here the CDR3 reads CASSSWVSGSSPLHF. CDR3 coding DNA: TGCGCCAGCAGCTCGTGGGTATCAGGGTCTTCACCCCTCCACTTT.

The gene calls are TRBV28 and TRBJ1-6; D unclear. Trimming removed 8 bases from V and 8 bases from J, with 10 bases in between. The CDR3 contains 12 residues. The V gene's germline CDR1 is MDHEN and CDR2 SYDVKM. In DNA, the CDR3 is TGTGCCAGCCCTTCGAGGGATTCACCCCTCCACTTT. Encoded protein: CASPSRDSPLHF.

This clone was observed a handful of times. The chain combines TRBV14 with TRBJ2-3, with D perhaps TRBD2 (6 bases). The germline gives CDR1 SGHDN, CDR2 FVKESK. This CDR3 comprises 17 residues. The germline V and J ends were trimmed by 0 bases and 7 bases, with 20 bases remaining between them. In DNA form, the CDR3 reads TGTGCCAGCAGCCAAGAAGTCGGTAGCGGATGGTTCTATACGCAGTATTTT. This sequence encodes CASSQEVGSGWFYTQYF.

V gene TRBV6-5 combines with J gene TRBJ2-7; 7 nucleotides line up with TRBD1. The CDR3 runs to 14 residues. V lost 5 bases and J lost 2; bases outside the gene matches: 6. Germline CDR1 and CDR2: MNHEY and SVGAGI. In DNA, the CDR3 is TGTGCCAGCAGTAAGCGACAGGGTACCTACGAGCAGTACTTC. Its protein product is CASSKRQGTYEQYF.

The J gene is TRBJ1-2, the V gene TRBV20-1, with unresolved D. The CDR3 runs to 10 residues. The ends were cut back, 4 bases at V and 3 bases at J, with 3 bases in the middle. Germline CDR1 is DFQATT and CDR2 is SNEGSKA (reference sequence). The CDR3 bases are TGCAGTGCTACTTACTATGGCTACACCTTC. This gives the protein CSATYYGYTF.

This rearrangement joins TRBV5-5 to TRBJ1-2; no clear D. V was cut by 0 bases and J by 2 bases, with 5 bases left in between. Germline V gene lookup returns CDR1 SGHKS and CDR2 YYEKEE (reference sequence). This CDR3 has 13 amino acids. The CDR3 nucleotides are TGTGCCAGCAGCTTGGACGGGAACTATGGCTACACCTTC. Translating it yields CASSLDGNYGYTF.